The rows below give T cell receptor beta chains drawn from one sample of a study of technical replicates of blood from a handful of donors. Data came from immunoSEQ multiplex PCR; TCRdb stores just in-frame clones and leaves some out. The sample lists some 70,000 clones; just under 95% were seen once. The material sequenced was T cells isolated from PBMCs. These receptors all stem from a human donor in good health. CDR3s include the opening cysteine and the closing phenylalanine or tryptophan. A D gene is named only where the DNA matches it firmly. Not all rows give a size; the values are once, few, many and, for expanded clones, a class.

d_call	j_call	v_call	clone_size	cdr3_aa	cdr3_nt
TRBD1	TRBJ2-1	TRBV7-6	-	CASSLATSGGDEQFF	TGTGCCAGCAGCTTAGCGACCTCAGGGGGCGATGAGCAGTTCTTC
TRBD2	TRBJ2-2	TRBV6-5	-	CASSYILAYNTGELFF	TGTGCCAGCAGTTACATACTAGCGTATAACACCGGGGAGCTGTTTTTT
-	TRBJ1-3	TRBV9	-	CASSETGHSGNTIYF	TGTGCCAGCAGCGAGACAGGCCACTCTGGAAACACCATATATTTT
-	TRBJ2-3	TRBV5-1	-	CASSFITGTDTQYF	TGCGCCAGCAGCTTTATCACGGGCACAGATACGCAGTATTTT
TRBD1	TRBJ2-2	TRBV18	-	CASSLDRVYTGELFF	TGTGCCAGCTCTTTGGACAGGGTGTACACCGGGGAGCTGTTTTTT
-	TRBJ2-3	TRBV5-1	once	CASSLEAGSLTDTQYF	TGCGCCAGCAGCTTGGAAGCAGGGTCCCTCACAGATACGCAGTATTTT
-	TRBJ2-7	TRBV7-2	-	CASSSTAYEQYF	TGTGCCAGCAGTTCTACAGCCTACGAGCAGTACTTC
TRBD1	TRBJ2-2	TRBV6-1	-	CASSVGTDTGELFF	TGTGCCAGCAGTGTTGGGACAGACACCGGGGAGCTGTTTTTT
-	TRBJ2-5	TRBV4-2	once	CASSQDPGKTQYF	TGTGCCAGCAGCCAAGATCCCGGGAAGACCCAGTACTTC
-	TRBJ2-7	TRBV7-9	once	CASGLGSDEQYF	TGTGCCTCAGGACTCGGTTCCGACGAGCAGTACTTC
-	TRBJ2-7	TRBV27	-	CASSFGLLNEQYF	TGTGCCAGCAGTTTTGGGCTGCTAAACGAGCAGTACTTC
TRBD1	TRBJ2-7	TRBV27	-	CASSPRDSFAYEQYF	TGTGCCAGCAGCCCCCGGGACAGCTTCGCCTACGAGCAGTACTTC
-	TRBJ2-6	TRBV9	-	CASSLGQSSSGANVLTF	TGTGCCAGCAGCTTAGGACAGTCCTCCTCTGGGGCCAACGTCCTGACTTTC
TRBD2	TRBJ2-2	TRBV5-4	-	CASSFSAGGPLGELFF	TGTGCCAGCAGCTTTAGTGCGGGAGGGCCTCTCGGGGAGCTGTTTTTT
-	TRBJ2-1	TRBV27	-	CASSLNLWEQFF	TGTGCCAGCAGTTTAAACTTATGGGAGCAGTTCTTC
TRBD2	TRBJ2-1	TRBV9	-	CASSSSGGTYNEQFF	TGTGCCAGCAGCTCTAGCGGGGGTACCTACAATGAGCAGTTCTTC
TRBD2	TRBJ2-2	TRBV4-2	-	CASSHRTRGWREDTGELFF	TGTGCCAGCAGCCACAGGACTAGGGGGTGGCGGGAGGACACCGGGGAGCTGTTTTTT
-	TRBJ2-2	TRBV5-1	-	CASSLYQGDTGELFF	TGCGCCAGCAGCTTGTATCAGGGCGACACCGGGGAGCTGTTTTTT
-	TRBJ1-1	TRBV6-6	-	CASSPGPARLQAFF	TGTGCCAGCAGCCCCGGCCCGGCCAGGCTTCAAGCTTTCTTT
-	TRBJ1-5	TRBV28	-	CASSEDTEPQHF	TGTGCCAGCAGTGAAGACACGGAGCCCCAGCATTTT
-	TRBJ1-5	TRBV7-2	-	CASSSQRTGVWPQHF	TGTGCCAGCAGCTCCCAGCGGACCGGGGTCTGGCCCCAGCATTTT
-	TRBJ2-3	TRBV6-5	-	CASSYLADTDTQYF	TGTGCCAGCAGTTACTTGGCTGACACAGATACGCAGTATTTT
TRBD2	TRBJ2-4	TRBV27	-	CASSLWGGFDIQYF	TGTGCCAGCAGTTTGTGGGGGGGGTTCGACATTCAGTACTTC
-	TRBJ2-1	TRBV11-3	once	CASSLAGSGRSYNEQFF	TGTGCCAGCAGCTTAGCCGGAAGTGGGAGATCCTACAATGAGCAGTTCTTC
-	TRBJ2-1	TRBV11-2	-	CASSLVADYNEQFF	TGTGCCAGCAGCTTAGTTGCGGACTACAATGAGCAGTTCTTC
-	TRBJ2-1	TRBV9	-	CASSLPGTGDNEQFF	TGTGCCAGCAGCCTACCCGGGACTGGAGACAATGAGCAGTTCTTC
TRBD1	TRBJ2-1	TRBV2	-	CASSEGPGQGYEQFF	TGTGCCAGCAGTGAAGGCCCGGGACAGGGATATGAGCAGTTCTTC
TRBD2	TRBJ2-7	TRBV6-5	once	CASRPPGLADYEQYF	TGTGCCAGCAGACCGCCGGGACTAGCAGACTACGAGCAGTACTTC
-	TRBJ2-7	TRBV25-1	-	CASRGQQSYEQYF	TGTGCCAGCCGAGGACAGCAATCCTACGAGCAGTACTTC
TRBD1	TRBJ1-4	TRBV28	-	CASSKPGQGLEKLFF	TGTGCCAGCAGCAAACCGGGACAGGGGTTGGAAAAACTGTTTTTT
-	TRBJ2-7	TRBV29-1	-	CSVDGSYEQYF	TGCAGCGTTGACGGCTCCTACGAGCAGTACTTC
-	TRBJ2-1	TRBV5-1	-	CASSPVSSYNEQFF	TGCGCCAGCAGCCCGGTTAGCTCCTACAATGAGCAGTTCTTC
-	TRBJ2-2	TRBV9	-	CASNRYSGELFF	TGTGCCAGCAACAGGTACTCCGGGGAGCTGTTTTTT
TRBD1	TRBJ2-1	TRBV11-2	-	CASSLGGQGDQFF	TGTGCCAGCAGCTTAGGGGGACAGGGTGATCAGTTCTTC
-	TRBJ2-7	TRBV4-3	-	CASSQEGASPYEQYF	TGCGCCAGCAGCCAAGAGGGGGCCAGCCCCTACGAGCAGTACTTC